This T cell receptor beta chain appears in the sequencing data of a study of shared clonotypes between healthy human individuals. Sequencing was performed with immunoSEQ multiplex PCR; in TCRdb, only in-frame clones are kept and a portion is missing. The data show 150,000 to 200,000 clones, 65% to 70% seen once. The J segment lost 2 bases and the V segment lost 4 bases, leaving 6 bases of the junction unmatched. The CDR3 is made up of 16 amino acids. Germline CDR1 reads SGHVS; CDR2 reads FQNEAQ. This clone showed up just once. This TCR was sampled from a man between 25 and 39 years old in good health. Source material: memory CD4+ T cells sorted from blood. As to subset: CD45RA-negative fraction. This rearrangement joins TRBV7-8 to TRBJ2-3; 10 nucleotides line up with TRBD2. CDR3 coding DNA: TGTGCCAGCAGCTCTTTAGCGGGAGGAAACACAGATACGCAGTATTTT. This codes for CASSSLAGGNTDTQYF.